This paragraph reports one T cell receptor (beta chain). One end of the junction fails to match germline, which may point to a read error. This sample stems from a study of patients and donors after allogeneic stem cell transplantation. The CDR3 sequence is 15 residues long. Germline V CDR1 and CDR2: SSHAT, FNYEAQ (reference sequence). From the RT-PCR reads, TCRdb called clonotypes with MiXCR, one entry per CDR3 protein. The repertoire includes about 57,000 distinct CDR3 sequences, about 14% of them detected once, and around 33% sits in the top ten. Sequencing was carried out using blood, either unsorted or a sorted T cell fraction (not recorded which). This sequence joins TRBV7-7 and TRBJ2-1, with TRBD1 matching over 10 bases. The TCR sequence derives from a human donor who was either an allogeneic HSCT recipient or a stem cell or donor lymphocyte infusion donor (not recorded which). It is not recorded whose cells these are; they may come from a transplant donor. CDR3 nucleotides: TGTGCTAGCAGCCACGACAGGGGGCTTGGCAATGAGCAGTTCTTC. Protein: CASSHDRGLGNEQFF.